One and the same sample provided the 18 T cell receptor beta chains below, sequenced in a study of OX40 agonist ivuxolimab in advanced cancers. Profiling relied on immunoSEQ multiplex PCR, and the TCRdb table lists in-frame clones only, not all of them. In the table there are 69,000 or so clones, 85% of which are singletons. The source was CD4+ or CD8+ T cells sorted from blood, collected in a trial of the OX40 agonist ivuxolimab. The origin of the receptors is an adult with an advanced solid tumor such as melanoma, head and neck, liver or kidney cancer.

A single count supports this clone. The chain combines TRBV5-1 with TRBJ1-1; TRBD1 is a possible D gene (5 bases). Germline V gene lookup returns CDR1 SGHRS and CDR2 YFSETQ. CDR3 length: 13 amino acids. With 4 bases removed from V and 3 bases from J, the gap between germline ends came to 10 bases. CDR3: CASSQGGDTEAFF. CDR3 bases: TGCGCCAGCAGCCAGGGAGGCGACACTGAAGCTTTCTTT.

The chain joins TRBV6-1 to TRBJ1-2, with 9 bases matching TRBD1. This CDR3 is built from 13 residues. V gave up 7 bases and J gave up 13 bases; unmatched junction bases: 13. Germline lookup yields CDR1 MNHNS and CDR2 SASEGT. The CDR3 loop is CASKPGQGIIGTF. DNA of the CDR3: TGTGCCAGCAAACCGGGACAGGGAATTATTGGCACCTTC.

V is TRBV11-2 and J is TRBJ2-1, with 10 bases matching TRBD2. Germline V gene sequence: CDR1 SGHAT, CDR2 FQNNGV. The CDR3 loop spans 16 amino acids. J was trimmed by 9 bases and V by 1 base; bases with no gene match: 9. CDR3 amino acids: CASSLVASGSKGEQFF. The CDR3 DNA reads TGTGCCAGCAGCTTAGTAGCTAGCGGGAGTAAGGGTGAGCAGTTCTTC.

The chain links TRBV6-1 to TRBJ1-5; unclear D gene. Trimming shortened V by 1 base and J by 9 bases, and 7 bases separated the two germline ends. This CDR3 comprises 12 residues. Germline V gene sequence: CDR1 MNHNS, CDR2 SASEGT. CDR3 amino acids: CASSEGGGPQHF. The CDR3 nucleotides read TGTGCCAGCAGTGAAGGAGGAGGGCCCCAGCATTTT.

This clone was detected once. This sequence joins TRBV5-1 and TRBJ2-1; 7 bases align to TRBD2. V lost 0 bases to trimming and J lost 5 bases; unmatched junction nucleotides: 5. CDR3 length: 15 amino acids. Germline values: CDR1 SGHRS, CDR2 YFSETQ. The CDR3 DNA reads TGCGCCAGCAGCTTGGGCAGCGGGGACCACAATGAGCAGTTCTTC. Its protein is CASSLGSGDHNEQFF. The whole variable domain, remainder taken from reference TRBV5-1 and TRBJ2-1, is KAGVTQTPRYLIKTRGQQVTLSCSPISGHRSVSWYQQTPGQGLQFLFEYFSETQRNKGNFPGRFSGRQFSNSRSEMNVSTLELGDSALYLCASSLGSGDHNEQFFGPGTRLTVL.

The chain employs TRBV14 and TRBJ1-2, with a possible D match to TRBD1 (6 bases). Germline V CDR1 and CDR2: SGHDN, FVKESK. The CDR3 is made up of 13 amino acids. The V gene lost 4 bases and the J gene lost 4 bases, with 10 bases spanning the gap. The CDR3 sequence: CASSLDSTYGYTF. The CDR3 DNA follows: TGTGCCAGCAGCCTGGACAGTACCTATGGCTACACCTTC. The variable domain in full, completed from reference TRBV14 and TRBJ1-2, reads EAGVTQFPSHSVIEKGQTVTLRCDPISGHDNLYWYRRVMGKEIKFLLHFVKESKQDESGMPNNRFLAERTGGTYSTLKVQPAELEDSGVYFCASSLDSTYGYTFGSGTRLTVV.

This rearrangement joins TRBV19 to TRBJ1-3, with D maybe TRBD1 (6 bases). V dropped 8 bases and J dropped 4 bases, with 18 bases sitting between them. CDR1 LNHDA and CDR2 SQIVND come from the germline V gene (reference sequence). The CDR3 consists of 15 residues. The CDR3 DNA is TGTGCCAGTGGGACACTCTCCCTGGCAGGAAACACCATATATTTT. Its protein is CASGTLSLAGNTIYF.

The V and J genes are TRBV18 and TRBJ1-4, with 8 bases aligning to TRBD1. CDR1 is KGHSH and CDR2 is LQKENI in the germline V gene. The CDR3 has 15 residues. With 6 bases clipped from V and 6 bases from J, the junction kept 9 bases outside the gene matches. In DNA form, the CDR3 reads TGTGCCAGCTCTCCAACCATGGGACAGGATGAAAAACTGTTTTTT. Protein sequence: CASSPTMGQDEKLFF. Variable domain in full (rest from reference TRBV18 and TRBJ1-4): NAGVMQNPRHLVRRRGQEARLRCSPMKGHSHVYWYRQLPEEGLKFMVYLQKENIIDESGMPKERFSAEFPKEGPSILRIQQVVRGDSAAYFCASSPTMGQDEKLFFGSGTQLSVL.

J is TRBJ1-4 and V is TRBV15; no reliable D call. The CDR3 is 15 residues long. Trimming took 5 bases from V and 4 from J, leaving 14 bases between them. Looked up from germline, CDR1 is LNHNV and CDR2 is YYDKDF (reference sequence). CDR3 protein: CATSGPWAINEKLFF. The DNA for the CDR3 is TGTGCCACCAGCGGCCCGTGGGCAATTAATGAAAAACTGTTTTTT.

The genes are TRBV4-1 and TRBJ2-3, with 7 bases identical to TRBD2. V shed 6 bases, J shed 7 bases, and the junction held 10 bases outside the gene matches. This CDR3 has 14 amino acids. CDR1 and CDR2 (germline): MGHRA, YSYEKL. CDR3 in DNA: TGCGCCAGCAGTCGCAGCGGGGCCGATTATACGCAGTATTTT. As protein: CASSRSGADYTQYF.

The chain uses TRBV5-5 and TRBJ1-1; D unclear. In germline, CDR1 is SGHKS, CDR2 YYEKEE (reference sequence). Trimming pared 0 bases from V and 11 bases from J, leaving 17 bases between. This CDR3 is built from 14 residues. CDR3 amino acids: CASSLELVTLEAFF. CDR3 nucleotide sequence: TGTGCCAGCAGCTTGGAACTTGTAACCCTTGAGGCTTTCTTT.

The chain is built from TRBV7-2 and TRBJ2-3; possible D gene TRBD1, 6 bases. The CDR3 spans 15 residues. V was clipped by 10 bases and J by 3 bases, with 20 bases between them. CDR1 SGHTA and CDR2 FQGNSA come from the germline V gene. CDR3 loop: CATTTGNLVTDTQYF. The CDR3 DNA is TGTGCCACCACAACAGGGAATTTAGTGACAGATACGCAGTATTTT.

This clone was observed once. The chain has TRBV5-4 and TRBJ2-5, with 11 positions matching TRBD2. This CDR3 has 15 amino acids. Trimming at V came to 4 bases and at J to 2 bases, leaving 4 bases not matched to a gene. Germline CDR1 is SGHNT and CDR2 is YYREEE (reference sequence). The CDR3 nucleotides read TGTGCCAGCAGCGCCCGACTAGCGGGGCAAGAGACCCAGTACTTC. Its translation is CASSARLAGQETQYF. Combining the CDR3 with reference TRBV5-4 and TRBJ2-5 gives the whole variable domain ETGVTQSPTHLIKTRGQQVTLRCSSQSGHNTVSWYQQALGQGPQFIFQYYREEENGRGNFPPRFSGLQFPNYSSELNVNALELDDSALYLCASSARLAGQETQYFGPGTRLLVL.

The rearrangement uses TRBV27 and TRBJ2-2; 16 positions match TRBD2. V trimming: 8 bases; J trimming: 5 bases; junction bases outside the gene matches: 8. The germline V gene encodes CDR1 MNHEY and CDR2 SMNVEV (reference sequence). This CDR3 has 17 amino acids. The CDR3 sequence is CASGGLAGGPGTGELFF. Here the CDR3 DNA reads TGTGCCAGCGGGGGACTAGCGGGAGGGCCAGGAACCGGGGAGCTGTTTTTT.

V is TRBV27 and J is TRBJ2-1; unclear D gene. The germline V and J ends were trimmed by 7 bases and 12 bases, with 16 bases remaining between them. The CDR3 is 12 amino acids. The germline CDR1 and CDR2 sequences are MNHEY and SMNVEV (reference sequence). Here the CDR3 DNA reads TGTGCCAGCACCGATCTGGGCGGCCCGCAGTTCTTC. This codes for CASTDLGGPQFF.

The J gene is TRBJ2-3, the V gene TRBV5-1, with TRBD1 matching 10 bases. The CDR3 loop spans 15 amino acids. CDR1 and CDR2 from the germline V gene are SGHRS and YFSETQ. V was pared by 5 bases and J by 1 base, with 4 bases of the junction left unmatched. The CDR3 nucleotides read TGCGCCAGCAGTTCCGGGACAGGGGGCACAGATACGCAGTATTTT. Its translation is CASSSGTGGTDTQYF.

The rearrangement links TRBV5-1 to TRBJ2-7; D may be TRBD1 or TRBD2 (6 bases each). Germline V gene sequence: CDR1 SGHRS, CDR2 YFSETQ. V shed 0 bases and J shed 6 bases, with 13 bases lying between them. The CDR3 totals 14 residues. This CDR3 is CASSLGTVGGEQYF. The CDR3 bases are TGCGCCAGCAGCTTGGGGACAGTGGGGGGCGAGCAGTACTTC.

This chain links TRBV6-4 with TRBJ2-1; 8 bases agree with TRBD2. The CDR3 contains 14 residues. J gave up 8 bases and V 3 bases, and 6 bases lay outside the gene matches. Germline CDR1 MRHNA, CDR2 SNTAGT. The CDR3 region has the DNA TGTGCCAGCAGTGAAGCGGGGGTGGGGTATGAGCAGTTCTTC. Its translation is CASSEAGVGYEQFF.